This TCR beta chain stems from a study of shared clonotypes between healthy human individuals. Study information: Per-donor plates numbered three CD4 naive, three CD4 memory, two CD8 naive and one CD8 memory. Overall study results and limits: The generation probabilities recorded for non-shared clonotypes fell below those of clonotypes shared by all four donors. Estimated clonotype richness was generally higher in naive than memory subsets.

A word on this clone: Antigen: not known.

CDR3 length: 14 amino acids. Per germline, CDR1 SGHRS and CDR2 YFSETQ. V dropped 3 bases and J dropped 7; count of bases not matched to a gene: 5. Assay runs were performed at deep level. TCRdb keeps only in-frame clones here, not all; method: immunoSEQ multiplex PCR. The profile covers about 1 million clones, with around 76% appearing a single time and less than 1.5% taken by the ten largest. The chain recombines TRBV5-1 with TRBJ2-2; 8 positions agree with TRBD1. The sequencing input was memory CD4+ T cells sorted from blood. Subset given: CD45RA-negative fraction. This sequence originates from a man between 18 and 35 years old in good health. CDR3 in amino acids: CASSSLTGDGELFF. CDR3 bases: TGCGCCAGCAGCTCACTGACAGGGGACGGGGAGCTGTTTTTT.